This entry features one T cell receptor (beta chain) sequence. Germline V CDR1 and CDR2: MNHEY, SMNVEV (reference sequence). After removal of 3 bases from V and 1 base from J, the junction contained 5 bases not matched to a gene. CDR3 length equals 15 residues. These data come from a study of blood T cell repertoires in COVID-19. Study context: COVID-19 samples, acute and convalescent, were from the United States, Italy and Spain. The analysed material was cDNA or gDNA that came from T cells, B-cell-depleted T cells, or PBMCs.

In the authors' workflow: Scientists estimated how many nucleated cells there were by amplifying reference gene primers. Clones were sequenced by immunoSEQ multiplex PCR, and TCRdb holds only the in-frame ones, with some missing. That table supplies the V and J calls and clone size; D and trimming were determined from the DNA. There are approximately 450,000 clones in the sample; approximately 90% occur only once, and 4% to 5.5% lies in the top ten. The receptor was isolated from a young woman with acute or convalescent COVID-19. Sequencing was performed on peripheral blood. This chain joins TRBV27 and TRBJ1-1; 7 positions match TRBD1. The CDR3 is CASSLGQIANTEAFF. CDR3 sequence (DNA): TGTGCCAGCAGTTTGGGACAGATCGCGAACACTGAAGCTTTCTTT.